The 3 T cell receptor beta chains presented below share a single source sample, sequenced in a study of spatial heterogeneity in lung cancer. Time point reported: sample taken at primary tumor resection. Study findings and constraints: Tumoral mutation counts were tracked by counts of expanded intratumoral alpha and beta TCRs.

TCRdb independently ran MiXCR on the 5' RACE reads; one entry per CDR3 protein. Of about 530 distinct CDR3 sequences listed, around two fifths are singletons. The antigens of these receptors remain unknown. The sequencing used lung tumor tissue, collected at surgery. These receptor sequences come from a male donor with early-stage non-small cell lung cancer.

V usage is TRBV5-5 and J usage is TRBJ2-7, with 10 bases aligning to TRBD1. This CDR3 has 16 amino acids. Germline assignment: CDR1 SGHKS and CDR2 YYEKEE (reference sequence). The J segment lost 1 base and the V segment lost 2 bases, leaving 6 bases of the junction unmatched. CDR3 nucleotide sequence: TGTGCCAGCAGCTTCGCGGGGGGACAGGGGTCCTACGAGCAGTACTTC. This translates into CASSFAGGQGSYEQYF.

This clonotype was seen just once. The CDR3 reads CASSVSRPSYEQYF. CDR3 nucleotides: TGTGCCAGCAGCGTTAGCCGCCCTAGCTACGAGCAGTACTTC. The chain links TRBV9 to TRBJ2-7; D ambiguous. Germline CDR1 SGDLS, CDR2 YYNGEE. The CDR3 has 14 amino acids. V lost 2 bases, J lost 3 bases, and 12 bases lay in between.

This clonotype appeared a few times. The CDR3 spells CATSVIWGAGYTF. CDR3 bases: TGTGCCACCAGTGTCATCTGGGGAGCTGGCTACACCTTC. This rearrangement joins TRBV24-1 to TRBJ1-2; D gene unclear. This CDR3 region has 13 residues. Germline CDR1 and CDR2: KGHDR and SFDVKD. With 5 bases removed from V and 7 bases from J, the gap between germline ends came to 13 bases.